This TCR beta chain was profiled in a study of blood T cell repertoires in COVID-19. Germline lookup yields CDR1 LNHDA and CDR2 SQIVND (reference sequence). CDR3 size: 15 residues. The V and J ends lost 3 bases and 8 bases respectively, with 17 bases between them. TCRdb keeps only in-frame clones here, not all; method: immunoSEQ multiplex PCR. The table records more than 200,000 clones, roughly 88% of them present only once. Material: peripheral blood. This TCR derives from a man aged 35-49 years with acute or convalescent COVID-19. The chain is built from TRBV19 and TRBJ1-5, with D possibly matching TRBD1 (6 bases). CDR3 DNA: TGTGCCAGTAGTATTGTGACAGGCCTCCGGGAGCCCCAGCATTTT. Protein: CASSIVTGLREPQHF.